Following are 10 T cell receptor beta chains from one sample sequenced in a study of regulatory T cells in long-lasting Graves disease. Time point noted: newly diagnosed GD, antithyroid drugs for less than 3 months. PBMC-extracted RNA yielded the TCR library. Building of the TCR beta libraries involved iRepertoire HTBI primers and Arm-PCR of CDR3 regions. Each CDR3 protein gets one entry after TCRdb re-called the multiplex PCR reads with MiXCR. The sample has around 480,000 distinct CDR3 sequences; about 16% are singletons. This sample also belongs to another study, concerning T cells in Graves' hyperthyroidism and ophthalmopathy.

The sequences come from peripheral blood mononuclear cells (PBMCs), collected at new diagnosis, from a patient treated with antithyroid drugs. Receptor source: a middle-aged woman with Graves disease.

There are a few counts of this clonotype. The rearrangement uses TRBV5-5 and TRBJ2-7; 8 bases are shared with TRBD1. Germline V lookup: CDR1 SGHKS, CDR2 YYEKEE (reference sequence). The CDR3 consists of 16 residues. J lost 3 bases, V lost 4 bases, and 12 bases had no gene match. The CDR3: CASSTPPGQGVYEQYF. The CDR3 region has the DNA TGTGCCAGCAGCACCCCTCCAGGACAGGGAGTCTACGAGCAGTACTTC.

This clonotype was seen more than once but under ten times. The chain employs TRBV6-2 or TRBV6-3 and TRBJ1-4, with D perhaps TRBD1 (6 bases). The CDR3 has 16 residues. Trimming stripped 2 bases from V and 5 bases from J, with 15 bases between. Germline-derived CDR1 and CDR2 are MNHEY and SVGEGT. The CDR3 loop is CASSYLPGHMNEKLFF. CDR3 in DNA: TGTGCCAGCAGTTACCTTCCGGGACATATGAATGAAAAACTGTTTTTT.

The chain employs TRBV4-1 and TRBJ1-5; TRBD1 matches 7 bases. Germline V gene sequence: CDR1 MGHRA, CDR2 YSYEKL. The CDR3 runs 17 residues. The junction had 13 bases not matched to a gene; V was cut back by 1 base and J by 7 bases. The CDR3, as DNA: TGCGCCAGCAGCCAAGCTCCCCCACAGGGGCTAGGACAGCCCCAGCATTTT. This encodes CASSQAPPQGLGQPQHF.

The chain carries TRBV6-1 and TRBJ1-5, with a possible D match to TRBD1 (5 bases). This CDR3 region has 13 residues. V lost 6 bases and J 6 bases, leaving 12 bases between the germline ends. Germline V gives CDR1 MNHNS, CDR2 SASEGT. CDR3 sequence: CASRDWGGQPQHF. The CDR3 nucleotides read TGTGCCAGCAGAGACTGGGGGGGTCAGCCCCAGCATTTT.

J is TRBJ2-3 and V is TRBV9; TRBD2 matches at 9 bases. The CDR3 contains 15 residues. The V gene end was trimmed by 3 bases and the J gene end by 4 bases; junction bases not matched to a gene: 6. Germline V gene data show CDR1 as SGDLS and CDR2 as YYNGEE. The CDR3 region is CASSGAGGLADTQYF. As DNA, the CDR3 is TGTGCCAGCAGCGGAGCGGGGGGCCTTGCAGATACGCAGTATTTT.

This clonotype occurred a few times. The chain has TRBV19 and TRBJ2-2; 11 bases agree with TRBD1. This CDR3 contains 18 residues. CDR1 LNHDA and CDR2 SQIVND come from the germline V gene (reference sequence). Trimming took 3 bases from V and 4 from J; bases not matched to a gene: 10. The CDR3 nucleotides read TGTGCCAGTAGTATCCCGGCGGACAGGGGGCGAGGCACCGGGGAGCTGTTTTTT. As protein: CASSIPADRGRGTGELFF.

This clonotype was counted many times. The chain links TRBV2 to TRBJ1-4, with a weak D call TRBD1 (6 bases). V was cut by 6 bases and J by 7 bases, with 15 bases left in between. Germline values: CDR1 SNHLY, CDR2 FYNNEI. The CDR3 extends over 14 amino acids. The CDR3 region has the DNA TGTGCCAGCAGATTACAGGGAGGTATTGAAAAACTGTTTTTT. As protein: CASRLQGGIEKLFF.

This clonotype was detected a few times. V is TRBV5-8 and J is TRBJ2-1, with 8 bases matching TRBD1. CDR3 length: 15 amino acids. With 4 bases clipped from V and 5 bases from J, the junction kept 8 bases outside the gene matches. CDR1 is SGHTS and CDR2 is YDEGEE in the germline V gene. CDR3 loop: CASSAGTGPHNEQFF. In DNA form, the CDR3 reads TGTGCCAGCAGCGCCGGGACAGGCCCTCACAATGAGCAGTTCTTC.

The chain combines TRBV6-2 or TRBV6-3 with TRBJ1-2; D not resolved. The V and J ends lost 8 bases and 5 bases respectively, with 12 bases between them. Germline lookup yields CDR1 MNHEY and CDR2 SVGEGT. This CDR3 has 12 residues. CDR3 protein: CASSPDHYGYTF. CDR3 bases: TGTGCCAGCTCCCCTGACCATTATGGCTACACCTTC.

V usage is TRBV7-9 and J usage is TRBJ1-3, with 10 nucleotides matching TRBD1. The length of the CDR3 is 17 residues. V was pared by 6 bases and J by 1 base, with 9 bases of the junction left unmatched. Germline CDR1 and CDR2: SEHNR and FQNEAQ (reference sequence). The CDR3 here is CASRPPWTGGSGNTIYF. CDR3 DNA: TGTGCCAGCAGGCCCCCTTGGACAGGGGGTTCTGGAAACACCATATATTTT.